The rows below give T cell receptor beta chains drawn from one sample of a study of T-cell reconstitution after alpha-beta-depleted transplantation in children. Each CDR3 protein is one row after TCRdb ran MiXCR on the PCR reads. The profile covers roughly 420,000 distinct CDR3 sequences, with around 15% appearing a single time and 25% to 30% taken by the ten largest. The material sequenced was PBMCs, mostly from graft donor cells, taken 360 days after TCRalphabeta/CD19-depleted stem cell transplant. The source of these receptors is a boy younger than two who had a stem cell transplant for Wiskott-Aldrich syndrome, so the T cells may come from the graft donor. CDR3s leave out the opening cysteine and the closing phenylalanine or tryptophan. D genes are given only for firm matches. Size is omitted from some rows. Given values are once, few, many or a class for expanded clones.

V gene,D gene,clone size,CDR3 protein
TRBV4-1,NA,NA,ASSQGQQGGGY
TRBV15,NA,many,ATSRERLINNEQF
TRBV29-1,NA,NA,SVAVSDPRRDNEQF
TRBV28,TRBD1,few,ASSIQGAWAEAF
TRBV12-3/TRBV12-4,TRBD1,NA,ASTFPSRDRGGYT
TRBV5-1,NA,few,ASSSQVSSWGSNTEAF
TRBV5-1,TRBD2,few,ASSLGASGEYEQY
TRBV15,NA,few,ATSTPGKGQETQY
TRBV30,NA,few,ASGRVEQY
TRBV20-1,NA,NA,SARDPGGNSPLH
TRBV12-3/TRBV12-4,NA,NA,ASSSMRGPPDTGELF
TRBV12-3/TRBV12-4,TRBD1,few,ASSLAGGRYTQY
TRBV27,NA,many,ASSFLPRDTQY
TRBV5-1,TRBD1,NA,ASSLGQGSIQY
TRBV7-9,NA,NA,ASSFQDGTGELF
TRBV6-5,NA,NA,ASSYQNGRNPTQY
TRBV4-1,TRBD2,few,ASSQDFSLAGGQETQY